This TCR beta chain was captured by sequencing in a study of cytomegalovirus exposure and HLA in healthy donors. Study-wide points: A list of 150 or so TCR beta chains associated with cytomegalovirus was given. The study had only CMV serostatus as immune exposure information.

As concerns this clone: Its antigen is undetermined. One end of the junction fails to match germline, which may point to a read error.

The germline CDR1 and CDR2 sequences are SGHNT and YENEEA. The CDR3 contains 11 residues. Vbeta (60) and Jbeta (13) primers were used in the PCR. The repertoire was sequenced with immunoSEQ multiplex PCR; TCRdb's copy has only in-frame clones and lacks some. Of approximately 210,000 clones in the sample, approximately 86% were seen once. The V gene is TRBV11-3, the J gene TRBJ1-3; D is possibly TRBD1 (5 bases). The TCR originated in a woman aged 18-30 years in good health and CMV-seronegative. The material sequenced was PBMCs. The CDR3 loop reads CASSLDNRMDF. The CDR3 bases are TGTGCCAGCAGCTTAGATAACAGGATGGATTTT.